This T cell receptor beta chain was found in a study of T cell responses to AZD1222 COVID-19 vaccine (TCRdb year 2021). Context from the whole study: TCR sequencing covered approximately 230 trial participants: 200 to 220 given two doses of AZD1222 and about 26 given two doses of MenACWY control vaccine. Trial participants were enrolled by age into subgroups of 18-55, 56-69 and 70-plus years, and roughly 150, 30 and 60 TCR-sequenced participants, respectively, were included in these subgroups. Overall study results and their limits: Nearly half of unique spike-specific TCRs reportedly recognized epitopes outside regions mutated in the B.1.351 and B.1.1.7 variants. Conclusions about previously exposed vaccinees are limited because only 6 or 7 AZD1222 recipients were SARS-CoV-2 seropositive at baseline. Spike-specific TCR breadth and depth rose significantly after two AZD1222 doses compared with day 0 and with MenACWY recipients. Most participants were white British and females outnumbered males, and the authors suggested that clonal diversity may have been underestimated. CD4 TCRs associated with the vaccine covered the entire spike protein, and the dominant responses were in regions 160-218 and 743-854. Because no day 14 peak-response samples were available, the repertoires could be characterized only after the peak T cell response. The 56-69-year group was small, and its depth increase did not reach significance, likely because of low power.

The CDR3 regions of human TCRbeta chains were analyzed by immunosequencing. In the authors' own workflow: Repertoire TCRs were matched against a reference library of SARS-CoV-2-specific TCRs generated with the MIRA antigen-specificity platform. Breadth was defined as the fraction of unique TCRs that were SARS-CoV-2-associated. Depth was defined as the fraction of total T cells that were SARS-CoV-2-associated. Using the MIRA data, every spike-specific TCR was mapped to the spike region that the TCR reacted to and assigned to either a CD4 or a CD8 class. Log10-transformed breadth and depth values were compared by one-way ANOVA with Sidak's multiple comparisons tests. TCRdb obtained this table from immuneACCESS and retained in-frame rearrangements with V and J assigned. These tables miss some clones; where compared with another copy, unresolved V genes account for less than half of the shortfall, and the remainder is unexplained. V and J calls and clone size are copied from that table; D and trimming were computed from the DNA. The sample data list roughly 65,000 clones, and around 78% of these were observed just once. The top ten clones comprise roughly 23% of the sample.

This sample's time point label indicates: about 28 days (+/-7) after the second vaccine dose. AZD1222 recipients with second doses at about 4 weeks or about 12 weeks were pooled, because spike-specific TCR depth and breadth did not differ between schedules. Samples from vaccinated people were obtained from the UK trials COV001 and COV002, which included a single-blind randomized controlled phase 2/3 trial of AZD1222 (ChAdOx1 nCoV-19) in healthy adults. Trial participant PBMC samples were collected at day 0 and day 28 after the second dose for TCRbeta chain sequencing. As to this clone: What this receptor recognizes is not known. Base qualities are missing; no much larger clone stands one base away.

Trimming costs V 5 bases and J 7 bases, and their ends lie 8 bases apart. The CDR3 numbers 12 residues from cysteine through phenylalanine. The kept DNA is CDR3 alone, 36 bases in frame from the first base. The germline V gene encodes CDR1 SNHLY and CDR2 FYNNEI. The source is an adult who received the AZD1222 COVID-19 vaccine. The specimen comprised peripheral blood, sampled 28 days after the second AZD1222 dose. The chain is encoded by TRBV2 joined to TRBJ2-2; the D gene cannot be named for sure. The CDR3 reads as follows: CASSLGFGELFF. The DNA is as follows: TGTGCCAGCAGTCTAGGGTTCGGGGAGCTGTTTTTT.